The 28 T cell receptor beta chains reported below all come from one sample, sequenced in a study of CD4+ T cells in melanoma. Sequencing was performed with immunoSEQ multiplex PCR; in TCRdb, only in-frame clones are kept and a portion is missing. The sample records roughly 140,000 clones, about 90% being singletons. The origin of the receptors is a human donor with melanoma.

The V call is TRBV5-1, the J call TRBJ2-2, with 15 bases fitting TRBD2. The CDR3 spans 18 residues. J was trimmed by 1 base and V by 4 bases; bases with no gene match: 5. Germline CDR1 and CDR2: SGHRS and YFSETQ. DNA for the CDR3: TGCGCCAGCAGCCCCGGACTAGCGGGGGGGAAGAACACCGGGGAGCTGTTTTTT. It encodes CASSPGLAGGKNTGELFF.

The CDR3 region has the DNA TGTGCCAGCAGCGTAGAGGGGGCTCGAGGCTACACCTTC. Its translation is CASSVEGARGYTF. V gene TRBV6-1 combines with J gene TRBJ1-2, with 7 bases fitting TRBD1. The junction had 9 bases not matched to a gene; V was cut back by 6 bases and J by 8 bases. Germline loops: CDR1 MNHNS, CDR2 SASEGT. There are 13 residues in the CDR3.

This chain links TRBV15 with TRBJ2-1; the D gene is possibly TRBD1 (6 bases). From germline, CDR1 is LNHNV and CDR2 YYDKDF (reference sequence). The V and J ends lost 5 bases and 2 bases respectively, with 16 bases between them. The CDR3 contains 16 residues. The CDR3 region is CATSWWPTGPYNEQFF. The CDR3 nucleotides are TGTGCCACCAGCTGGTGGCCGACAGGACCCTACAATGAGCAGTTCTTC. The variable domain in full, with the rest retrieved from reference TRBV15 and TRBJ2-1, is DAMVIQNPRYQVTQFGKPVTLSCSQTLNHNVMYWYQQKSSQAPKLLFHYYDKDFNNEADTPDNFQSRRPNTSFCFLDIRSPGLGDTAMYLCATSWWPTGPYNEQFFGPGTRLTVL.

The gene calls are TRBV6-1 and TRBJ2-2; D remains unclear. Trimming pared 2 bases from V and 4 bases from J, leaving 8 bases between. The CDR3 length is 14 residues. The germline V gene encodes CDR1 MNHNS and CDR2 SASEGT. As DNA, the CDR3 is TGTGCCAGCAGTGAAAGGCGTGTCACCGGGGAGCTGTTTTTT. This sequence encodes CASSERRVTGELFF.

This chain connects TRBV2 to TRBJ2-5; no clear D gene. Germline lookup yields CDR1 SNHLY and CDR2 FYNNEI. The length of the CDR3 is 13 residues. Trimming shortened V by 3 bases and J by 1 base, and 6 bases separated the two germline ends. CDR3 loop: CASSEARQETQYF. In nucleotides, the CDR3 is TGTGCCAGCAGTGAGGCCCGCCAAGAGACCCAGTACTTC.

This chain links TRBV11-2 with TRBJ1-3, with D maybe TRBD1 (5 bases). The CDR3 length is 14 residues. Germline-derived CDR1 and CDR2 are SGHAT and FQNNGV. Trimming removed 5 bases at V and 5 bases at J, with 13 bases between. The CDR3 here is CASSPPGGRNTIYF. In DNA, the CDR3 is TGTGCCAGCAGCCCCCCCGGGGGACGAAACACCATATATTTT.

This chain connects TRBV5-1 to TRBJ2-7; 12 nucleotides line up with TRBD2. Germline values: CDR1 SGHRS, CDR2 YFSETQ. The CDR3 runs 15 residues. V was clipped by 3 bases and J by 2 bases; unmatched bases: 3. The CDR3 region has the DNA TGCGCCAGCAGCTCTACTAGCGGGGGGACCTACGAGCAGTACTTC. Encoded protein: CASSSTSGGTYEQYF. Supplemented by reference TRBV5-1 and TRBJ2-7, the full variable domain reads KAGVTQTPRYLIKTRGQQVTLSCSPISGHRSVSWYQQTPGQGLQFLFEYFSETQRNKGNFPGRFSGRQFSNSRSEMNVSTLELGDSALYLCASSSTSGGTYEQYFGPGTRLTVT.

The chain has TRBV7-3 and TRBJ2-3, with D possibly matching TRBD2 (6 bases). CDR1 and CDR2 from the germline V gene are SGHTA and FQGTGA. This CDR3 is 14 amino acids long. Trimming stripped 5 bases from V and 1 base from J, with 10 bases between. The CDR3 loop is CASSPLAGTDTQYF. The CDR3 DNA sequence: TGTGCCAGCAGCCCCTTAGCGGGCACAGATACGCAGTATTTT.

V usage is TRBV5-8 and J usage is TRBJ1-1, with D perhaps TRBD1 (6 bases). The CDR3 is made up of 13 amino acids. Per germline, CDR1 SGHTS and CDR2 YDEGEE. Trimming stripped 4 bases from V and 3 bases from J, with 10 bases between. CDR3 sequence reads: CASSPDSYTEAFF. The CDR3 DNA reads TGTGCCAGCAGCCCGGACAGCTACACTGAAGCTTTCTTT.

The chain employs TRBV5-1 and TRBJ2-7; 11 bases map to TRBD1. Germline values: CDR1 SGHRS, CDR2 YFSETQ. Trimming cost V 1 base and J 4 bases; bases outside gene matches: 4. This CDR3 is built from 15 residues. In DNA, the CDR3 is TGCGCCAGCAGCTTGCCCGGGACAGGGGGTTACGAGCAGTACTTC. It yields the protein CASSLPGTGGYEQYF. Full variable domain (rest looked up from reference TRBV5-1 and TRBJ2-7): KAGVTQTPRYLIKTRGQQVTLSCSPISGHRSVSWYQQTPGQGLQFLFEYFSETQRNKGNFPGRFSGRQFSNSRSEMNVSTLELGDSALYLCASSLPGTGGYEQYFGPGTRLTVT.

The chain is built from TRBV19 and TRBJ1-2; D might be TRBD1 (5 bases). With 11 bases removed from V and 7 bases from J, the gap between germline ends came to 29 bases. CDR3 length: 16 residues. Germline V gene lookup returns CDR1 LNHDA and CDR2 SQIVND (reference sequence). CDR3 sequence reads: CASSGEGRVLTVGYTF. In nucleotides, the CDR3 is TGTGCCTCATCGGGGGAGGGCCGGGTCCTCACGGTTGGCTACACCTTC.

This sequence joins TRBV11-2 and TRBJ2-7; 11 bases match TRBD2. The CDR3 has 16 amino acids. Germline V gene lookup returns CDR1 SGHAT and CDR2 FQNNGV. Trimming at V came to 5 bases and at J to 4 bases, leaving 10 bases not matched to a gene. CDR3 DNA sequence: TGTGCCAGCAGCCCGAGACTAGCGGGGCCCCATTACGAGCAGTACTTC. Protein sequence: CASSPRLAGPHYEQYF. Full variable domain (missing parts from reference TRBV11-2 and TRBJ2-7): EAGVAQSPRYKIIEKRQSVAFWCNPISGHATLYWYQQILGQGPKLLIQFQNNGVVDDSQLPKDRFSAERLKGVDSTLKIQPAKLEDSAVYLCASSPRLAGPHYEQYFGPGTRLTVT.

The V and J genes are TRBV7-2 and TRBJ1-2, with D possibly being TRBD1 (6 bases). The CDR3 spans 13 residues. Germline CDR1 and CDR2: SGHTA and FQGNSA. V was cut by 4 bases and J by 3 bases, with 9 bases left in between. As DNA, the CDR3 is TGTGCCAGCAGCTCCGGGACACACTATGGCTACACCTTC. Encoded protein: CASSSGTHYGYTF.

The CDR3: CASRGSGALVGTEAFF. The DNA for the CDR3 is TGTGCCAGCAGGGGCTCGGGCGCGCTCGTGGGCACTGAAGCTTTCTTT. J is TRBJ1-1 and V is TRBV27; D is uncertain. There are 16 residues in the CDR3. V lost 6 bases to trimming and J lost 4 bases, with 21 bases between them. Germline loops: CDR1 MNHEY, CDR2 SMNVEV (reference sequence).

J is TRBJ2-7 and V is TRBV2; D is unclear. This CDR3 has 11 residues. Trimming took 7 bases from V and 1 from J, leaving 5 bases between them. Germline lookup yields CDR1 SNHLY and CDR2 FYNNEI. The CDR3 bases are TGTGCCAGCACTGAGTCCTACGAGCAGTACTTC. This codes for CASTESYEQYF.

The V call is TRBV19, the J call TRBJ1-4; possible D gene TRBD1, 5 bases. The CDR3 consists of 15 residues. Per germline, CDR1 LNHDA and CDR2 SQIVND (reference sequence). Trimming shortened V by 6 bases and J by 4 bases, and 15 bases separated the two germline ends. The CDR3 bases are TGTGCCAGTAGGCGGACGGGGACGGGTAATGAAAAACTGTTTTTT. Protein: CASRRTGTGNEKLFF.

The gene calls are TRBV5-1 and TRBJ2-7; the D gene is possibly TRBD2 (6 bases). Germline V gene lookup returns CDR1 SGHRS and CDR2 YFSETQ. V was pared by 4 bases and J by 3 bases, with 11 bases between. The CDR3 consists of 13 residues. Written as DNA, the CDR3 is TGCGCCAGCAGCGATACTAGCTTCTACGAGCAGTACTTC. This encodes CASSDTSFYEQYF.

This chain joins TRBV19 and TRBJ1-1, with TRBD1 matching over 8 bases. The CDR3 is 15 amino acids. Germline CDR1 is LNHDA and CDR2 is SQIVND (reference sequence). The trim removed 4 bases at V and 10 bases at J, leaving 14 bases unmatched. CDR3 residues: CASSTQGTGGIGAFF. The DNA of the CDR3 is TGTGCCAGTAGTACCCAAGGGACAGGTGGGATTGGAGCTTTCTTT.

The CDR3 DNA is TGTGCCAGCAGCGCTAGAGCTGGGACAGTCACCGGGGAGCTGTTTTTT. Its protein is CASSARAGTVTGELFF. V and J are TRBV7-7 and TRBJ2-2; TRBD1 agrees at 7 bases. V lost 5 bases and J lost 4; bases outside the gene matches: 10. This CDR3 is 16 amino acids long. The V gene's germline CDR1 is SSHAT and CDR2 FNYEAQ (reference sequence).

This rearrangement joins TRBV2 to TRBJ1-4, with TRBD1 matching over 7 bases. Germline V lookup: CDR1 SNHLY, CDR2 FYNNEI. The CDR3 totals 14 residues. After removal of 4 bases from V and 11 bases from J, the junction contained 10 bases not matched to a gene. CDR3 DNA: TGTGCCAGCAGTGCGGAGACAGGGCCTGGCAAACTGTTTTTT. This gives the protein CASSAETGPGKLFF. Combining the CDR3 with reference TRBV2 and TRBJ1-4 gives the whole variable domain EPEVTQTPSHQVTQMGQEVILRCVPISNHLYFYWYRQILGQKVEFLVSFYNNEISEKSEIFDDQFSVERPDGSNFTLKIRSTKLEDSAMYFCASSAETGPGKLFFGSGTQLSVL.

The chain employs TRBV6-5 and TRBJ2-7; D remains unclear. This CDR3 contains 15 residues. Germline loops: CDR1 MNHEY, CDR2 SVGAGI. The V end lost 0 bases, the J end lost 3 bases, and 12 bases lay between the germline ends. Written as DNA, the CDR3 is TGTGCCAGCAGTTACTCTCCCCCCCTTTTCTACGAGCAGTACTTC. As protein: CASSYSPPLFYEQYF.

The rearrangement links TRBV7-8 to TRBJ2-1; possible D gene TRBD1, 7 bases. There are 18 residues in the CDR3. V lost 11 bases and J lost 7, with 33 bases in between. Germline V gives CDR1 SGHVS, CDR2 FQNEAQ. The CDR3 here is CAVDRTGEVPSRRNEQFF. CDR3 nucleotide sequence: TGTGCCGTCGACAGAACAGGGGAGGTTCCTTCTAGGAGGAATGAGCAGTTCTTC.

The rearrangement links TRBV19 to TRBJ2-2, with no clear D. Germline V gives CDR1 LNHDA, CDR2 SQIVND (reference sequence). V was trimmed by 5 bases and J by 4 bases, leaving 11 bases between them. The CDR3 is 14 amino acids. The CDR3 region has the DNA TGTGCCAGTAGTCCATTCTTGGTCACCGGGGAGCTGTTTTTT. This sequence encodes CASSPFLVTGELFF.

The J gene is TRBJ2-5, the V gene TRBV2; unclear D gene. V was pared by 8 bases and J by 1 base, with 20 bases between. Germline CDR1 is SNHLY and CDR2 is FYNNEI. CDR3 length: 16 residues. CDR3 protein: CASFFLELGFQETQYF. Written as DNA, the CDR3 is TGTGCCAGCTTCTTTCTCGAGTTGGGGTTCCAAGAGACCCAGTACTTC.

J is TRBJ1-6 and V is TRBV10-1, with D perhaps matching TRBD1 (6 bases). V was trimmed by 11 bases and J by 5 bases, leaving 16 bases between them. Germline V gene lookup returns CDR1 WNHNN and CDR2 SYGVQD (reference sequence). The CDR3 spans 14 residues. The CDR3 DNA follows: TGCGCCGGAGAGGGACACTTTAATAATTCACCCCTCCACTTT. Its protein is CAGEGHFNNSPLHF.

The chain combines TRBV6-6 with TRBJ2-5; D remains unclear. From germline, CDR1 is MNHNY and CDR2 SVGAGI (reference sequence). Trimming took off 0 bases at V and 7 bases at J, with 12 bases between the two ends. The CDR3 has 14 residues. Written as DNA, the CDR3 is TGTGCCAGCAGTTACTCGGCCCCCGAGAGGACCCAGTACTTC. Encoded protein: CASSYSAPERTQYF.

The gene calls are TRBV20-1 and TRBJ1-4; a possible D gene is TRBD1 (6 bases). The V and J ends lost 5 bases and 8 bases respectively, with 9 bases between them. CDR1 DFQATT and CDR2 SNEGSKA come from the germline V gene (reference sequence). The CDR3 consists of 11 residues. The CDR3 loop is CSAATGEKLFF. In nucleotides, the CDR3 is TGCAGTGCTGCTACAGGGGAAAAACTGTTTTTT.

The chain recombines TRBV5-6 with TRBJ1-5; TRBD1 matches 7 bases. V dropped 5 bases and J dropped 0; count of bases not matched to a gene: 5. Per germline, CDR1 SGHDT and CDR2 YYEEEE. The CDR3 has 15 amino acids. CDR3 in amino acids: CASSVGGHSNQPQHF. CDR3 DNA: TGTGCCAGCAGTGTAGGGGGCCATAGCAATCAGCCCCAGCATTTT.